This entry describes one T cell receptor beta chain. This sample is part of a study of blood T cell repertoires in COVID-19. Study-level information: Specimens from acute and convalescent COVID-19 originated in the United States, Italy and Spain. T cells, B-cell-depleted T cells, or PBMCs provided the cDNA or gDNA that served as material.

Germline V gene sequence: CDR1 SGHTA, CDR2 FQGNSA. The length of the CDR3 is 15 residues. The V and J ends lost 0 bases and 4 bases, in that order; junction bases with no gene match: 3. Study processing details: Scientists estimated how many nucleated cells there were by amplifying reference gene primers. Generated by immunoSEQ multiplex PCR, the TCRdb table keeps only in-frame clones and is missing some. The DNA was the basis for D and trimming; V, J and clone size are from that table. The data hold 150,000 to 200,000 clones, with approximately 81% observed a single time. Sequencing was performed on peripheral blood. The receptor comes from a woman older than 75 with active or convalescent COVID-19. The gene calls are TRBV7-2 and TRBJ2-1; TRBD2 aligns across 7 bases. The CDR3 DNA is TGTGCCAGCAGCTTAGCTAGCGGGTTTTACAATGAGCAGTTCTTC. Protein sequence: CASSLASGFYNEQFF. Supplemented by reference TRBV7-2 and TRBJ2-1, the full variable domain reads GAGVSQSPSNKVTEKGKDVELRCDPISGHTALYWYRQSLGQGLEFLIYFQGNSAPDKSGLPSDRFSAERTGGSVSTLTIQRTQQEDSAVYLCASSLASGFYNEQFFGPGTRLTVL.